This is a list of T cell receptor beta chains from one sample in a study of blood T cell repertoires in COVID-19. The repertoire was sequenced with immunoSEQ multiplex PCR; TCRdb's copy has only in-frame clones and lacks some. Counted here are about 270,000 clones, around 82% occurring once; the ten biggest clones make up roughly 3.1%. The sequencing sample was made of peripheral blood. The receptor source for this set is a woman between 18 and 29 years old with acute or convalescent COVID-19. Each CDR3 is given with its conserved first and last residue. Fields, in order: clone size, J gene, V gene, D gene, CDR3 protein, CDR3 DNA. D genes are given only for firm matches. Not all rows give a size; the values are once, few, many and, for expanded clones, a class.

>NA|TRBJ1-2|TRBV28|NA
CASSSSPGSAGYTF
TGTGCCAGCAGCTCCTCCCCGGGATCGGCTGGCTACACCTTC
>NA|TRBJ1-6|TRBV20-1|TRBD1
CSASRNRGRNSPLHF
TGCAGTGCTAGTAGGAACAGGGGGCGTAATTCACCCCTCCACTTT
>once|TRBJ1-1|TRBV7-8|NA
CASSPRDTGNTEAFF
TGTGCCAGCAGCCCTAGGGACACGGGGAACACTGAAGCTTTCTTT
>NA|TRBJ2-1|TRBV6-5|NA
CASSYSATENEQFF
TGTGCCAGCAGTTACTCCGCGACAGAGAATGAGCAGTTCTTC
>NA|TRBJ2-1|TRBV12-3/TRBV12-4|NA
CASSFRPGNEQFF
TGTGCCAGCAGTTTCCGCCCAGGGAATGAGCAGTTCTTC
>NA|TRBJ1-1|TRBV3-1/TRBV3-2|TRBD1
CARGSQDCGDRDYPMNTEAFF
TGTGCCAGGGGCAGCCAAGATTGTGGGGACAGGGACTACCCTATGAACACTGAAGCTTTCTTT
>NA|TRBJ2-7|TRBV6-5|NA
CASSYSSGSPYEQYF
TGTGCCAGCAGTTACTCGTCCGGGAGCCCCTACGAGCAGTACTTC
>NA|TRBJ2-3|TRBV11-2|TRBD1
CASSPGTASTDTQYF
TGTGCCAGCAGCCCCGGGACAGCTAGCACAGATACGCAGTATTTT
>few|TRBJ2-3|TRBV7-8|TRBD2
CASSVYSGTTGTDTQYF
TGTGCCAGCAGCGTTTATAGCGGGACCACCGGCACAGATACGCAGTATTTT
>NA|TRBJ2-1|TRBV7-9|TRBD2
CASSPSGRVVDEQFF
TGTGCCAGCAGCCCTAGCGGGAGGGTCGTGGATGAGCAGTTCTTC
>NA|TRBJ2-7|TRBV5-1|TRBD1
CASSPRVGTGASEQYF
TGCGCCAGCAGCCCAAGGGTGGGGACAGGGGCTTCCGAGCAGTACTTC
>NA|TRBJ1-4|TRBV5-6|TRBD1
CASSFRDSNEKLFF
TGTGCCAGCAGCTTCCGGGACAGCAATGAAAAACTGTTTTTT
>NA|TRBJ2-2|TRBV7-9|TRBD2
CASSLIGLGGTGELFF
TGTGCCAGCAGCTTAATAGGACTAGGAGGGACCGGGGAGCTGTTTTTT
>few|TRBJ1-3|TRBV5-1|NA
CASSPGAGNTGNTIYF
TGCGCCAGCAGCCCTGGGGCAGGAAACACTGGAAACACCATATATTTT
>NA|TRBJ2-3|TRBV7-2|NA
CASSPQTSLIHTQYF
TGTGCCAGCAGCCCCCAGACTAGTTTGATACATACGCAGTATTTT
>once|TRBJ2-7|TRBV19|NA
CASSLSVIDAYEQYF
TGTGCCAGTAGTCTATCTGTTATCGATGCCTACGAGCAGTACTTC
>NA|TRBJ2-5|TRBV6-5|NA
CASSRTDLLAQYF
TGTGCCAGCAGTCGGACGGACTTATTGGCCCAGTACTTC
>NA|TRBJ2-3|TRBV6-5|NA
CASSFSAYTDTQYF
TGTGCCAGCAGTTTTTCCGCCTACACAGATACGCAGTATTTT
>NA|TRBJ1-1|TRBV10-1|NA
CASTPGQNTEAFF
TGCGCCAGCACCCCGGGACAGAACACTGAAGCTTTCTTT
>NA|TRBJ1-3|TRBV6-5|NA
CASSSGSGSGNTIYF
TGTGCCAGCAGTTCCGGTTCAGGGTCAGGAAACACCATATATTTT
>NA|TRBJ2-7|TRBV24-1|TRBD1
CATSPGTGGSYEQYF
TGTGCCACCAGTCCCGGGACAGGGGGCTCCTACGAGCAGTACTTC
>NA|TRBJ2-3|TRBV5-6|NA
CASSPTPGDWDTQYF
TGTGCCAGCAGCCCGACCCCGGGAGATTGGGATACGCAGTATTTT
>NA|TRBJ1-2|TRBV10-1|TRBD1
CASSEGGQGGYGYTF
TGCGCCAGCAGTGAGGGGGGACAGGGGGGCTATGGCTACACCTTC
>NA|TRBJ1-1|TRBV28|TRBD1
CASFPGQEEAFF
TGTGCCAGCTTTCCGGGACAGGAAGAAGCTTTCTTT
>NA|TRBJ1-1|TRBV28|NA
CASSLIEWNTEAFF
TGTGCCAGCAGCCTAATAGAATGGAACACTGAAGCTTTCTTT
>NA|TRBJ1-1|TRBV28|TRBD1
CASRSMGQGGTEAFF
TGTGCCAGCAGGTCAATGGGACAGGGAGGCACTGAAGCTTTCTTT
>NA|TRBJ2-6|TRBV6-5|NA
CASLTGPAGANVLTF
TGTGCCAGTCTGACAGGCCCCGCTGGGGCCAACGTCCTGACTTTC
>NA|TRBJ1-2|TRBV24-1|TRBD1
CATSASDRAYGYTF
TGTGCCACCAGTGCCTCGGACAGGGCCTATGGCTACACCTTC
>NA|TRBJ2-1|TRBV19|NA
CASMGGGYEQFF
TGTGCCAGTATGGGGGGAGGTTATGAGCAGTTCTTC
>NA|TRBJ2-7|TRBV11-3|TRBD1
CASSLGHDRDYEQYF
TGTGCCAGCAGCTTAGGTCATGACAGGGATTACGAGCAGTACTTC
>NA|TRBJ2-7|TRBV19|TRBD2
CASRQTSAGGGYEQYF
TGTGCCAGTAGACAAACGTCGGCGGGAGGTGGCTACGAGCAGTACTTC
>once|TRBJ2-3|TRBV28|NA
CASSSRDRTDRGSTDTQYF
TGTGCCAGCAGTTCGCGGGACAGAACAGACCGGGGGAGCACAGATACGCAGTATTTT
>NA|TRBJ1-1|TRBV18|NA
CASSPDRTNTEAFF
TGTGCCAGCTCACCGGACAGAACAAACACTGAAGCTTTCTTT
>NA|TRBJ1-2|TRBV15|TRBD1
CATSTGRYGYTF
TGTGCCACTTCGACAGGGCGCTATGGCTACACCTTC
>NA|TRBJ2-3|TRBV7-2|NA
CASSLGGGPGTDTQYF
TGTGCCAGCAGCTTAGGAGGCGGGCCCGGCACAGATACGCAGTATTTT